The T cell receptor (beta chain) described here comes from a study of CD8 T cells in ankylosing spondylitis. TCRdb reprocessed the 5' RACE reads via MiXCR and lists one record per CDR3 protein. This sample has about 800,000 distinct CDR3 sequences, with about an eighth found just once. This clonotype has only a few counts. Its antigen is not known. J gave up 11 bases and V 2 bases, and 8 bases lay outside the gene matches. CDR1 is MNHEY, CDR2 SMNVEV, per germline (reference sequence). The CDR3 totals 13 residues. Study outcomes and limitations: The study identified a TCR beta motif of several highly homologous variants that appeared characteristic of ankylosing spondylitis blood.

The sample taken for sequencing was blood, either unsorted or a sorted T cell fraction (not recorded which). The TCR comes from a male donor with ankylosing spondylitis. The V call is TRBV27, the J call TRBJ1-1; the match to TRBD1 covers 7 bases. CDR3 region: CASSLGLGGDAFF. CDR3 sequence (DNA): TGTGCCAGCAGTTTAGGGTTAGGGGGCGACGCTTTCTTT.